The next 13 T cell receptor beta chains were all read from a single sample in a study of immune evolution from preneoplasia to lung adenocarcinoma. Using immunoSEQ multiplex PCR, the repertoire was profiled, and TCRdb retains in-frame clones only, with some absent. The table records 6,000 to 8,000 clones, around 74% of them present only once. Sequences were obtained from FFPE adjacent normal lung tissue. These receptors originate from a donor older than 65 with lung adenocarcinoma.

V is TRBV4-1 and J is TRBJ2-1, with D perhaps TRBD1 (5 bases). The CDR3 contains 16 residues. V was trimmed by 0 bases and J by 8 bases, leaving 17 bases between them. Germline V gives CDR1 MGHRA, CDR2 YSYEKL. The CDR3 DNA sequence: TGCGCCAGCAGCCAAGATACTGGGGCGAACCGACATGAGCAGTTCTTC. Its translation: CASSQDTGANRHEQFF.

This chain joins TRBV4-1 and TRBJ1-5; D not resolved. CDR3 length equals 17 residues. Trimming cost V 0 bases and J 11 bases, with 23 bases left between them. Germline V CDR1 and CDR2: MGHRA, YSYEKL. DNA for the CDR3: TGCGCCAGCAGCCAAGAGCCGCAGACGGCGGGGAAGTTGGCCCAGCATTTT. Translating it yields CASSQEPQTAGKLAQHF.

This chain uses TRBV28 with TRBJ1-3, with D uncertain. CDR1 is MDHEN and CDR2 is SYDVKM in the germline V gene. V was clipped by 5 bases and J by 1 base, with 18 bases between them. The CDR3 is made up of 17 amino acids. The CDR3 here is CASSPYTLFPSGNTIYF. As DNA, the CDR3 is TGTGCCAGCAGTCCCTACACCCTCTTCCCTTCTGGAAACACCATATATTTT.

This chain connects TRBV5-1 to TRBJ2-1, with 8 bases aligning to TRBD2. After removal of 5 bases from V and 7 bases from J, the junction contained 8 bases not matched to a gene. Per germline, CDR1 SGHRS and CDR2 YFSETQ. This CDR3 spans 14 amino acids. In nucleotides, the CDR3 is TGCGCCAGCAGACAGGGTCCGGGGGGGAATGAGCAGTTCTTC. Amino acid sequence: CASRQGPGGNEQFF.

The chain links TRBV5-1 to TRBJ2-1, with no clear D. The CDR3 loop spans 15 amino acids. The V gene's germline CDR1 is SGHRS and CDR2 YFSETQ. The V and J ends lost 2 bases and 2 bases respectively, with 11 bases between them. The CDR3 coding sequence is TGCGCCAGCAGCTTAGCCAGTTTTACCTACAATGAGCAGTTCTTC. Its protein product is CASSLASFTYNEQFF.

This chain uses TRBV12-5 with TRBJ1-6; TRBD1 aligns across 10 bases. The germline V gene encodes CDR1 LGHNT and CDR2 FRNRAP. V lost 6 bases to trimming and J lost 10 bases; unmatched junction nucleotides: 9. This CDR3 contains 15 residues. The CDR3 loop is CASGRTGTGVSPLHF. In DNA, the CDR3 is TGTGCTAGTGGCCGGACCGGGACAGGGGTCTCACCCCTCCACTTT.

The V gene is TRBV5-1, the J gene TRBJ2-1; 8 bases line up with TRBD2. Per the germline V gene, CDR1 is SGHRS and CDR2 is YFSETQ. After removal of 4 bases from V and 6 bases from J, the junction contained 3 bases not matched to a gene. CDR3 length: 13 amino acids. In nucleotides, the CDR3 is TGCGCCAGCAGCGCGACTAGCGCCAATGAGCAGTTCTTC. Amino acid sequence: CASSATSANEQFF. Full variable domain (missing parts from reference TRBV5-1 and TRBJ2-1): KAGVTQTPRYLIKTRGQQVTLSCSPISGHRSVSWYQQTPGQGLQFLFEYFSETQRNKGNFPGRFSGRQFSNSRSEMNVSTLELGDSALYLCASSATSANEQFFGPGTRLTVL.

The chain has TRBV6-5 and TRBJ2-7, with D uncertain. V shed 3 bases and J shed 0 bases, with 9 bases lying between them. The CDR3 extends over 14 amino acids. The germline V gene has CDR1 MNHEY and CDR2 SVGAGI. The CDR3 sequence is CASSYMESSYEQYF. In nucleotides, the CDR3 is TGTGCCAGCAGTTATATGGAGAGCTCCTACGAGCAGTACTTC.

The CDR3 DNA sequence: TGCGCCAGCCGAGGACAGGGAACCACTGAAGCTTTCTTT. Its protein product is CASRGQGTTEAFF. V and J are TRBV10-2 and TRBJ1-1; 8 positions agree with TRBD1. CDR3 length equals 13 residues. Germline V gene lookup returns CDR1 WSHSY and CDR2 SAAADI. With V trimmed by 8 bases and J by 4 bases, 6 bases remained unmatched.

This sequence joins TRBV20-1 and TRBJ2-7; tentatively, D is TRBD1 (6 bases). Germline lookup yields CDR1 DFQATT and CDR2 SNEGSKA (reference sequence). V lost 6 bases to trimming and J lost 6 bases, with 12 bases between them. The CDR3 sequence is 11 residues long. CDR3 bases: TGCAGTGCCCGACAGGAAGGCGAGCAGTACTTC. Protein sequence: CSARQEGEQYF.

The gene calls are TRBV29-1 and TRBJ1-1; unclear D gene. Trimming pared 5 bases from V and 0 bases from J, leaving 13 bases between. The CDR3 consists of 14 residues. The germline V gene encodes CDR1 SQVTM and CDR2 ANQGSEA. In nucleotides, the CDR3 is TGCAGCGTTTTCCTACTGACGGTGAACACTGAAGCTTTCTTT. It codes for CSVFLLTVNTEAFF. The variable domain in full, completed from reference TRBV29-1 and TRBJ1-1, reads SAVISQKPSRDICQRGTSLTIQCQVDSQVTMMFWYRQQPGQSLTLIATANQGSEATYESGFVIDKFPISRPNLTFSTLTVSNMSPEDSSIYLCSVFLLTVNTEAFFGQGTRLTVV.

The gene calls are TRBV9 and TRBJ1-2; the D is unclear. Germline V gene sequence: CDR1 SGDLS, CDR2 YYNGEE. The CDR3 totals 16 residues. V dropped 4 bases and J dropped 4 bases, with 20 bases sitting between them. The CDR3 sequence is CASSPPDIIGPYGYTF. The CDR3 DNA sequence: TGTGCCAGCAGCCCCCCTGATATCATCGGGCCCTATGGCTACACCTTC.

The V and J genes are TRBV28 and TRBJ2-7; the D is unclear. The CDR3 spans 14 residues. CDR1 and CDR2 (germline): MDHEN, SYDVKM. Trimming took off 7 bases at V and 3 bases at J, with 16 bases between the two ends. CDR3 protein: CASKRSRMNYEQYF. DNA of the CDR3: TGTGCCAGCAAAAGGAGCCGAATGAACTACGAGCAGTACTTC.